The 3 T cell receptor beta chains reported below all come from one sample, sequenced in a study of blood T cell repertoires in COVID-19 (dated by TCRdb to about 2020). Library prep was done by the immunoSEQ multiplex PCR assay. The clones in this table, taken by TCRdb from immuneACCESS, are in-frame only. Not every clone is retained; where verified, under half of the shortfall comes from an unresolved V gene, and the cause of the rest is unknown. The sample contains about 88,000 clones, more than 70% of them found a single time. 2.9% of the sample is taken by the ten largest. Specimen: peripheral blood. The receptors shown here come from a woman aged 80 or over with acute or convalescent COVID-19.

J is TRBJ2-3 and V is TRBV28; 7 bases match TRBD2. The length of the CDR3 is 12 residues. The V gene's germline CDR1 is MDHEN and CDR2 SYDVKM. V gave up 1 base and J gave up 13 bases; unmatched junction bases: 5. The CDR3 region is CASSLLGSGEYF. In nucleotides, the CDR3 is TGTGCCAGCAGTTTATTAGGCAGCGGGGAGTATTTT.

The chain links TRBV9 to TRBJ1-2; D is uncertain. The germline V and J ends were trimmed by 3 bases and 2 bases, with 11 bases remaining between them. The CDR3 has 14 amino acids. In germline, CDR1 is SGDLS, CDR2 YYNGEE. DNA of the CDR3: TGTGCCAGCAGCGCCCAACCACAGAACTATGGCTACACCTTC. Protein product: CASSAQPQNYGYTF.

The chain joins TRBV28 to TRBJ2-5; D not certain. Trimming shortened V by 2 bases and J by 7 bases, and 20 bases separated the two germline ends. There are 16 residues in the CDR3. Germline CDR1 and CDR2: MDHEN and SYDVKM. CDR3 loop: CASSLVLSGLTGTQYF. CDR3 bases: TGTGCCAGCAGTTTAGTTTTATCCGGGTTGACTGGGACCCAGTACTTC. Complete variable domain (other parts from reference TRBV28 and TRBJ2-5): DVKVTQSSRYLVKRTGEKVFLECVQDMDHENMFWYRQDPGLGLRLIYFSYDVKMKEKGDIPEGYSVSREKKERFSLILESASTNQTSMYLCASSLVLSGLTGTQYFGPGTRLLVL.